The 10 T cell receptor beta chains below come from one sample, sequenced in a study of cytomegalovirus exposure and HLA in healthy donors. Here immunoSEQ multiplex PCR was the method, and the copy in TCRdb shows in-frame clones only, minus some. Among more than 120,000 clones listed, approximately 86% were seen once. The source material was PBMCs. Every receptor here comes from a man between 18 and 29 years old in good health and CMV-seropositive.

The chain carries TRBV15 and TRBJ2-3; D uncertain. V was clipped by 1 base and J by 0 bases, with 11 bases between them. CDR1 and CDR2 (germline): LNHNV, YYDKDF (reference sequence). The length of the CDR3 is 16 residues. For the CDR3, the DNA is TGTGCCACCAGCAGAGGTCCCGGTACTAGCACAGATACGCAGTATTTT. This translates into CATSRGPGTSTDTQYF.

The chain employs TRBV5-1 and TRBJ1-5; D possibly corresponds to TRBD1 (6 bases). Between the trimmed V and J ends, which lost 0 bases and 4 bases, there was a span of 8 bases. CDR1 and CDR2 from the germline V gene are SGHRS and YFSETQ. The CDR3 length is 14 residues. CDR3 in amino acids: CASSLGTENQPQHF. The CDR3 bases are TGCGCCAGCAGCTTGGGGACAGAAAATCAGCCCCAGCATTTT.

This sequence joins TRBV6-1 and TRBJ2-7; D perhaps matches TRBD2 (7 bases). Germline assignment: CDR1 MNHNS and CDR2 SASEGT. V shed 7 bases and J shed 2 bases, with 12 bases lying between them. The CDR3 sequence is 13 residues long. CDR3 bases: TGTGCCAGCACTCAAGGGGGGGCCTACGAGCAGTACTTC. Its protein product is CASTQGGAYEQYF.

V and J are TRBV6-5 and TRBJ2-1; no reliable D call. There are 15 residues in the CDR3. The germline gives CDR1 MNHEY, CDR2 SVGAGI. The V gene lost 6 bases and the J gene lost 0 bases, with 12 bases spanning the gap. The CDR3, as DNA: TGTGCCAGCAGCCCAGACATGTACTCCTACAATGAGCAGTTCTTC. Protein product: CASSPDMYSYNEQFF.

The rearrangement links TRBV4-2 to TRBJ2-7; unclear D gene. Germline V gene data show CDR1 as LGHNA and CDR2 as YNFKEQ. V was cut by 0 bases and J by 4 bases, with 4 bases left in between. The CDR3 runs 12 residues. DNA for the CDR3: TGTGCCAGCAGCCAAGACTCGTACGAGCAGTACTTC. It is translated as CASSQDSYEQYF.

V usage is TRBV5-1 and J usage is TRBJ2-3, with unresolved D. Germline V gene data show CDR1 as SGHRS and CDR2 as YFSETQ. V lost 2 bases and J lost 3, with 10 bases in between. The CDR3 has 14 residues. The CDR3 nucleotides read TGCGCCAGCAGCTTTCCAGGTAGGACAGATACGCAGTATTTT. Protein: CASSFPGRTDTQYF.

The chain joins TRBV4-1 to TRBJ1-5, with D maybe TRBD1 (5 bases). The CDR3 spans 15 residues. From germline, CDR1 is MGHRA and CDR2 YSYEKL. Trimming left V 0 bases short and J 6 bases short, with 12 bases between. The CDR3 coding sequence is TGCGCCAGCAGCCAAGACCCCAGGGAAGGTCAGCCCCAGCATTTT. Encoded protein: CASSQDPREGQPQHF.

V is TRBV6-1 and J is TRBJ2-1; 11 bases are shared with TRBD1. This CDR3 has 14 residues. The trim removed 6 bases at V and 5 bases at J, leaving 3 bases unmatched. Germline V gene data show CDR1 as MNHNS and CDR2 as SASEGT. The CDR3 DNA follows: TGTGCCAGCAGGGACAGGGGGCTGGACAATGAGCAGTTCTTC. It translates to CASRDRGLDNEQFF.

CDR3 nucleotides: TGTGCCATCAGTGGTAGAACAGATACGCAGTATTTT. Translating it yields CAISGRTDTQYF. This sequence joins TRBV10-3 and TRBJ2-3; no definite D call. V shed 4 bases and J shed 3 bases, with 5 bases lying between them. The CDR3 has 12 amino acids. Germline-derived CDR1 and CDR2 are ENHRY and SYGVKD.

This chain links TRBV27 with TRBJ1-2, with 7 bases lining up with TRBD1. This CDR3 has 17 residues. J lost 5 bases, V lost 7 bases, and 19 bases had no gene match. Germline CDR1 MNHEY, CDR2 SMNVEV (reference sequence). The chain's CDR3 is CASTTFLRGLKFYGYTF. Here the CDR3 DNA reads TGTGCCAGCACTACATTTTTAAGGGGGCTTAAGTTTTATGGCTACACCTTC.